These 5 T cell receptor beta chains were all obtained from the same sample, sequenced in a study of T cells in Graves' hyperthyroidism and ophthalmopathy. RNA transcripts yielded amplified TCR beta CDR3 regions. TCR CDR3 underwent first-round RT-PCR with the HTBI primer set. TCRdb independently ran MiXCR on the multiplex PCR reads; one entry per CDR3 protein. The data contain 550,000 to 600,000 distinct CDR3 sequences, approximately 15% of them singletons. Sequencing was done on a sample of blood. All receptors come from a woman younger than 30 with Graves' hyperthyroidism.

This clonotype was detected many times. In DNA, the CDR3 is TGTGCCAGCAGCTTTAGCGGGGCGGACACAGATACGCAGTATTTT. Amino acid sequence: CASSFSGADTDTQYF. V and J are TRBV7-9 and TRBJ2-3, with TRBD2 matching over 8 bases. This CDR3 region has 15 residues. Germline V gene data show CDR1 as SEHNR and CDR2 as FQNEAQ (reference sequence). V lost 3 bases, J lost 2 bases, and 4 bases stayed unmatched.

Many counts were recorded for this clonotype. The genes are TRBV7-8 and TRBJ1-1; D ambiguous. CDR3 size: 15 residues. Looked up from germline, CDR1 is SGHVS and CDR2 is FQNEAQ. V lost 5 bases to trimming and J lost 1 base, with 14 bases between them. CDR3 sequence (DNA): TGTGCCAGCAGCCCCTTTGAGAGGAGGAACACTGAAGCTTTCTTT. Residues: CASSPFERRNTEAFF.

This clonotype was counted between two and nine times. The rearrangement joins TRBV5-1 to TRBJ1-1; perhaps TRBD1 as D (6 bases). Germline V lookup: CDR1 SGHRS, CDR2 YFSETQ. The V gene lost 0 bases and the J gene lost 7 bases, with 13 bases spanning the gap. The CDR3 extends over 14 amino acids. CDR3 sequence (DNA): TGCGCCAGCAGCTTGGGATCTGGGACAAGTGAAGCTTTCTTT. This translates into CASSLGSGTSEAFF.

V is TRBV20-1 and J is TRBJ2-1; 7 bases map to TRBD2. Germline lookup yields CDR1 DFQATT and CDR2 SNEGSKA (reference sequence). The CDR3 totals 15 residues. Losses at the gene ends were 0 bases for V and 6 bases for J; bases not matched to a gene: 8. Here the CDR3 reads CSARDLKRELNEQFF. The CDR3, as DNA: TGCAGTGCTAGAGATTTGAAGCGGGAACTCAATGAGCAGTTCTTC.

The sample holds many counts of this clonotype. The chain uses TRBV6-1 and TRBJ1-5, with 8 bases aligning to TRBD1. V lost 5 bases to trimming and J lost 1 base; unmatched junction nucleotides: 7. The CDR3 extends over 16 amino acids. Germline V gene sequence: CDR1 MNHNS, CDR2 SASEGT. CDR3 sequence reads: CASSPLRGQSNQPQHF. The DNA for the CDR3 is TGTGCCAGCAGTCCACTCAGGGGGCAAAGCAATCAGCCCCAGCATTTT.